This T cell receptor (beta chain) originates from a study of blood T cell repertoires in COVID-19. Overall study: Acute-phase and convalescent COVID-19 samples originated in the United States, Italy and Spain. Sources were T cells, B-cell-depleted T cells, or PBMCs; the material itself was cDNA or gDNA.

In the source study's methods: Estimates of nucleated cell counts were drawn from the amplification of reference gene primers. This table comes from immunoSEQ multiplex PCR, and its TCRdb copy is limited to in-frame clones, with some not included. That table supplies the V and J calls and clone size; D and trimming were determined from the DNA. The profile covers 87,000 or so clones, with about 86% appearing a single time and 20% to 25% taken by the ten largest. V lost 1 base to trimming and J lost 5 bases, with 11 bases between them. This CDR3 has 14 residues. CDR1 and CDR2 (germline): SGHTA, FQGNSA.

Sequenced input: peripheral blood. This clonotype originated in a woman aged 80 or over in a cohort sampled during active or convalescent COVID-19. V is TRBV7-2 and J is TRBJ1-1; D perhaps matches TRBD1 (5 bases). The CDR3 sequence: CASSLVGGRTEAFF. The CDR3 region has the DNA TGTGCCAGCAGCTTAGTGGGGGGGAGAACTGAAGCTTTCTTT.